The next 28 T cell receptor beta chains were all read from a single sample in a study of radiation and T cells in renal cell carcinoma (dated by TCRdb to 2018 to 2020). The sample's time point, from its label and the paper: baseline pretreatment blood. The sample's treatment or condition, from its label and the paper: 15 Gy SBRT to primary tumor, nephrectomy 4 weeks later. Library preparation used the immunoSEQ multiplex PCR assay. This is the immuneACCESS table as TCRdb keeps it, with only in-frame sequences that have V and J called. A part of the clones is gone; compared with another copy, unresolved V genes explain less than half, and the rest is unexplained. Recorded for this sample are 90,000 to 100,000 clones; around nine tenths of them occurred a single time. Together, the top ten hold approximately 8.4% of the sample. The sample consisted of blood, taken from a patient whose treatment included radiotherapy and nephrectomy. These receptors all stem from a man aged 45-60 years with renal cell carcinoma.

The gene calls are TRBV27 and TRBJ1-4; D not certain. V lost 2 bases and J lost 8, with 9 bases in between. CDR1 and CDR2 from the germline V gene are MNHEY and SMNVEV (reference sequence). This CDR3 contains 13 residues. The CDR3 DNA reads TGTGCCAGCAGTTTAAGTCAATCCGAAAAACTGTTTTTT. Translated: CASSLSQSEKLFF.

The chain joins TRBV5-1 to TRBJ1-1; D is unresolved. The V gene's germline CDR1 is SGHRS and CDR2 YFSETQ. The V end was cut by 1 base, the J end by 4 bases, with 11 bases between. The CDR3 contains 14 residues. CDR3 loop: CASSLYNTATEAFF. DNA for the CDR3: TGCGCCAGCAGCTTGTATAATACAGCCACTGAAGCTTTCTTT.

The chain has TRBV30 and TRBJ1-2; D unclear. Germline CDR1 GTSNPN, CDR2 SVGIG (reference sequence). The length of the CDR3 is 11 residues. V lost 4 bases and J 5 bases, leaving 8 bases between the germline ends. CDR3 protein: CAWTTGYGYTF. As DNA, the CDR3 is TGTGCCTGGACTACGGGGTATGGCTACACCTTC.

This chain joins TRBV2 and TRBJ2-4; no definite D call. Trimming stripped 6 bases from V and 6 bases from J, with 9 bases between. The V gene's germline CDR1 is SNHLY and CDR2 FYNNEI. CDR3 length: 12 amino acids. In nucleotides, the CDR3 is TGTGCCAGCAGGAAGGGAACAAACATTCAGTACTTC. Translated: CASRKGTNIQYF.

CDR3 region: CASSLGVDSQETQYF. CDR3 in DNA: TGCGCCAGCAGCTTGGGAGTAGATAGCCAAGAGACCCAGTACTTC. V usage is TRBV5-1 and J usage is TRBJ2-5, with D hard to call. CDR1 is SGHRS, CDR2 YFSETQ, per germline. The CDR3 covers 15 residues. Trimming stripped 0 bases from V and 1 base from J, with 10 bases between.

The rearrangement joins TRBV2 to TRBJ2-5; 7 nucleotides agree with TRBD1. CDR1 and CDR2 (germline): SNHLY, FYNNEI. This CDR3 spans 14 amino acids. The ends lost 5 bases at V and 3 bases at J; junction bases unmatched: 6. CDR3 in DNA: TGTGCCAGCAGTAGGGCAGGGACAGAAGAGACCCAGTACTTC. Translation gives CASSRAGTEETQYF. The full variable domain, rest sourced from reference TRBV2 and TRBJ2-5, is EPEVTQTPSHQVTQMGQEVILRCVPISNHLYFYWYRQILGQKVEFLVSFYNNEISEKSEIFDDQFSVERPDGSNFTLKIRSTKLEDSAMYFCASSRAGTEETQYFGPGTRLLVL.

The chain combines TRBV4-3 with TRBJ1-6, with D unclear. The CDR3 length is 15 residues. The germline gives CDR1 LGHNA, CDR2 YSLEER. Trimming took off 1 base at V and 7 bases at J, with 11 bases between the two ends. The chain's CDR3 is CASSQGITANSPLHF. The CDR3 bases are TGCGCCAGCAGCCAAGGTATAACAGCAAATTCACCCCTCCACTTT.

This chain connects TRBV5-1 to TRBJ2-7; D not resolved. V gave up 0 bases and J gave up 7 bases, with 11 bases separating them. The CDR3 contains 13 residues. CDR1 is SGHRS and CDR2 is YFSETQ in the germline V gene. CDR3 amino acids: CASSLEIVSEQYF. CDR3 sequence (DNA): TGCGCCAGCAGCTTGGAGATAGTGAGTGAGCAGTACTTC.

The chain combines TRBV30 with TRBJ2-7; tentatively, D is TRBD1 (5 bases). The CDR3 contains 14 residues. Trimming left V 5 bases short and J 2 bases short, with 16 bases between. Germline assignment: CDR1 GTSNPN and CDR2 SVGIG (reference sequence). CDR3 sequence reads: CAWQPTQGPYEQYF. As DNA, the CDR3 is TGTGCCTGGCAACCTACGCAGGGTCCCTACGAGCAGTACTTC.

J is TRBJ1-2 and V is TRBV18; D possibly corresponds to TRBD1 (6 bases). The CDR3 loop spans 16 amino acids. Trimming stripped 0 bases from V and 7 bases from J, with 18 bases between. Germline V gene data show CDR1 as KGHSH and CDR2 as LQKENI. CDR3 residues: CASSPPIWDIFGGYTF. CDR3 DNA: TGTGCCAGCTCACCACCAATTTGGGACATCTTTGGTGGCTACACCTTC.

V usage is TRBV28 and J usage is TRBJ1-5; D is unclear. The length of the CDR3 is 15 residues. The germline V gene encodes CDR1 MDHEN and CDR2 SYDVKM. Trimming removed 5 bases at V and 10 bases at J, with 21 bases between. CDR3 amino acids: CASSTIAGFSDPQHF. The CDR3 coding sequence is TGTGCCAGCAGTACCATCGCGGGGTTCTCAGACCCCCAGCATTTT.

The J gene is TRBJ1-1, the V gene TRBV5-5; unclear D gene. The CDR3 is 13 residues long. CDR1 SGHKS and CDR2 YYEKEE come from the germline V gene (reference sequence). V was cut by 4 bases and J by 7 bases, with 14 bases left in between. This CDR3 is CASSPGAGSEAFF. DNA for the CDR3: TGTGCCAGCAGCCCTGGTGCGGGCAGTGAAGCTTTCTTT.

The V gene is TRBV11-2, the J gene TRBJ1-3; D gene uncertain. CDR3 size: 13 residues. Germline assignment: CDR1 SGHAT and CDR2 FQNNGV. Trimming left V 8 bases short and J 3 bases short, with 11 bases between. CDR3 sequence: CASCRLGGNTIYF. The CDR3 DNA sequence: TGTGCCAGCTGCCGCTTGGGTGGAAACACCATATATTTT.

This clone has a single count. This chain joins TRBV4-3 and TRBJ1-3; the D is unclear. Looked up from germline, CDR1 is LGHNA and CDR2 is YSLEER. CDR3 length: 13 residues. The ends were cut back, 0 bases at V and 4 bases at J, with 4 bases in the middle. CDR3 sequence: CASSQDVGNTIYF. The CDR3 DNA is TGCGCCAGCAGCCAAGATGTCGGAAACACCATATATTTT.

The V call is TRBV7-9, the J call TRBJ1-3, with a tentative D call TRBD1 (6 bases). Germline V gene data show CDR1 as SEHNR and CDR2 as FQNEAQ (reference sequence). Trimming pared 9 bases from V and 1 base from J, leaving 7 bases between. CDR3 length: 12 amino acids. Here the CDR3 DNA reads TGTGCCAGGACAGGATCTGGAAACACCATATATTTT. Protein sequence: CARTGSGNTIYF.

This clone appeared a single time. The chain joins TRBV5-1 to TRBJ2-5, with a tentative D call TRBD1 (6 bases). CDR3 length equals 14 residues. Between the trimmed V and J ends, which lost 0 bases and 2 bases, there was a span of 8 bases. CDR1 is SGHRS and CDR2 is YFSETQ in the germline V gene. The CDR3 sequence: CASSLDGTQETQYF. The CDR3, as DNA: TGCGCCAGCAGCTTGGATGGGACACAAGAGACCCAGTACTTC.

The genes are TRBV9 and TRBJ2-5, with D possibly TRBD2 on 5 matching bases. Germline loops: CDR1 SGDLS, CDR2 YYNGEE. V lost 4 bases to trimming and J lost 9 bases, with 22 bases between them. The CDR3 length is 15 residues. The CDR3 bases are TGTGCCAGCAGCAGCGTAGGACTGCCTGGGGTGGCCCAGTACTTC. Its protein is CASSSVGLPGVAQYF.

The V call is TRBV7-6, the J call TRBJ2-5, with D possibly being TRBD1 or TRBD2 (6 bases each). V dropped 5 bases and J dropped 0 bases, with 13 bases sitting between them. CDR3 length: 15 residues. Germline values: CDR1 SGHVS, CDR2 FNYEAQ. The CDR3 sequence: CASSPAGTHQETQYF. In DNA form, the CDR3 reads TGTGCCAGCAGCCCGGCGGGGACACACCAAGAGACCCAGTACTTC. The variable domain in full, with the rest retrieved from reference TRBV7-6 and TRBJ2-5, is GAGVSQSPRYKVTKRGQDVALRCDPISGHVSLYWYRQALGQGPEFLTYFNYEAQQDKSGLPNDRFSAERPEGSISTLTIQRTEQRDSAMYRCASSPAGTHQETQYFGPGTRLLVL.

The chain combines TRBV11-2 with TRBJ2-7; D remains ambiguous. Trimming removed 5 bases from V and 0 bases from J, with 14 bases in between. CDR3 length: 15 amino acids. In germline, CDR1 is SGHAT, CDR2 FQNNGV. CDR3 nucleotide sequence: TGTGCCAGCAGCCTCACACGGACGAGCTCCTACGAGCAGTACTTC. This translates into CASSLTRTSSYEQYF.

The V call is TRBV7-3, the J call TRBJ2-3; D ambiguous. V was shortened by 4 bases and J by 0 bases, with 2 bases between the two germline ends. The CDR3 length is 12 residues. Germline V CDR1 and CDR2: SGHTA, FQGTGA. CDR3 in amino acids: CASSSSTDTQYF. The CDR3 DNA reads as TGTGCCAGCAGCTCTAGCACAGATACGCAGTATTTT.

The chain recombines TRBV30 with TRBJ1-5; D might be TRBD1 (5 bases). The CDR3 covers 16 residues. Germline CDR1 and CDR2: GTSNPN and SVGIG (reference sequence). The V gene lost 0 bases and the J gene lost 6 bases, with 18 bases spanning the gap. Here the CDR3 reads CAWSVTRPSGGQPQHF. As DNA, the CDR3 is TGTGCCTGGAGTGTAACCCGGCCGTCGGGGGGTCAGCCCCAGCATTTT.

CDR3 DNA: TGTGCCAGCAGAAGGGACAGGGCAGGGGAGACCCAGTACTTC. Translation gives CASRRDRAGETQYF. The rearrangement joins TRBV7-9 to TRBJ2-5; 9 bases match TRBD1. Germline CDR1 is SEHNR and CDR2 is FQNEAQ (reference sequence). V shed 6 bases and J 5 bases; nucleotides not matched to a gene: 7. This CDR3 has 14 residues.

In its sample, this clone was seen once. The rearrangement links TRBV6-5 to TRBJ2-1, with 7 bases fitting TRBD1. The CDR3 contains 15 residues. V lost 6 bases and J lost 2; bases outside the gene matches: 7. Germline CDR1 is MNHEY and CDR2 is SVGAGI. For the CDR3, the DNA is TGTGCCAGCAGAACCGGGACAGCCCCCTACAATGAGCAGTTCTTC. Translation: CASRTGTAPYNEQFF.

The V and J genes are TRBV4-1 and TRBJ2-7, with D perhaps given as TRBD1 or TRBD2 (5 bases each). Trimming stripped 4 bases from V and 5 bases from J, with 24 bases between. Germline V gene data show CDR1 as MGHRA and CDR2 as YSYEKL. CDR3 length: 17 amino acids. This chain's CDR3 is CASSPQGPKYMDHEQYF. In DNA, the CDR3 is TGCGCCAGCAGCCCCCAGGGACCGAAGTATATGGACCACGAGCAGTACTTC.

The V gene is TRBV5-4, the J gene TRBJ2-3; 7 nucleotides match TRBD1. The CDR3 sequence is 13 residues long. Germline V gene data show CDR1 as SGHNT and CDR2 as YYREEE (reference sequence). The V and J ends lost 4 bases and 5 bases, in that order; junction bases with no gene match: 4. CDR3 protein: CASSLQGEDTQYF. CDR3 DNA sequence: TGTGCCAGCAGCCTGCAGGGGGAAGATACGCAGTATTTT. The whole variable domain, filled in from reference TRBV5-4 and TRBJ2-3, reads ETGVTQSPTHLIKTRGQQVTLRCSSQSGHNTVSWYQQALGQGPQFIFQYYREEENGRGNFPPRFSGLQFPNYSSELNVNALELDDSALYLCASSLQGEDTQYFGPGTRLTVL.

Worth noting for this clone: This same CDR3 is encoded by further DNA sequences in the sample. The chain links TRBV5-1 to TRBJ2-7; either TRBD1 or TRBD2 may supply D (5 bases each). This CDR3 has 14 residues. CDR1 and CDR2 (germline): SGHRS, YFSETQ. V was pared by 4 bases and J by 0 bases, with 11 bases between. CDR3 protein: CASSPGRSSYEQYF. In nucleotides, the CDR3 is TGCGCCAGCAGCCCGGGACGGAGCTCCTACGAGCAGTACTTC.

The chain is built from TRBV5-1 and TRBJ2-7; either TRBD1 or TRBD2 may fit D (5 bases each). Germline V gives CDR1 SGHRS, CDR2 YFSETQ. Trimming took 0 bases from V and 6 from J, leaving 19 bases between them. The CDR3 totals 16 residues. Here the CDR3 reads CASSLAGVARAGEQYF. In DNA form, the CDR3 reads TGCGCCAGCAGCTTGGCCGGGGTTGCCAGGGCAGGCGAGCAGTACTTC.

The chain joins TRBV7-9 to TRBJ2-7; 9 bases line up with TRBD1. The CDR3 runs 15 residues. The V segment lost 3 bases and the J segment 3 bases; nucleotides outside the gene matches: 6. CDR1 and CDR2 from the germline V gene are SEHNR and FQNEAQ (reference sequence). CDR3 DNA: TGTGCCAGCAGCTTCGGACAGGGGAGAATCTACGAGCAGTACTTC. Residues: CASSFGQGRIYEQYF. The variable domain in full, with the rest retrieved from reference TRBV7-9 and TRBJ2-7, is DTGVSQNPRHKITKRGQNVTFRCDPISEHNRLYWYRQTLGQGPEFLTYFQNEAQLEKSRLLSDRFSAERPKGSFSTLEIQRTEQGDSAMYLCASSFGQGRIYEQYFGPGTRLTVT.